These T cell receptor beta chains were read from a single sample in a study of T cell changes during pregnancy in multiple sclerosis. Here immunoSEQ multiplex PCR was the method, and the copy in TCRdb shows in-frame clones only, minus some. The sample carries 25,000 to 35,000 clones, approximately 94% recorded once. This specimen consisted of CD8+ T cells from peripheral blood mononuclear cells, obtained before pregnancy. All receptors derive from a female donor with multiple sclerosis, enrolled in a pregnancy study. CDR3s include the opening cysteine and the closing phenylalanine or tryptophan. Each record gives: D gene, clone size, V gene, J gene, CDR3 protein, CDR3 DNA. D genes are given only for firm matches. Size is omitted from some rows. Given values are once, few, many or a class for expanded clones.

D gene: TRBD2; clone size: .; V gene: TRBV27; J gene: TRBJ2-1; CDR3 protein: CASSLSSLAGPNNEQFF; CDR3 DNA: TGTGCCAGCAGTTTATCGAGCCTAGCGGGGCCCAACAATGAGCAGTTCTTC
D gene: .; clone size: .; V gene: TRBV9; J gene: TRBJ2-3; CDR3 protein: CASSASTGSLGTDTQYF; CDR3 DNA: TGTGCCAGCAGCGCTTCGACAGGCTCCCTGGGGACAGATACGCAGTATTTT
D gene: .; clone size: .; V gene: TRBV29-1; J gene: TRBJ2-1; CDR3 protein: CSVMVLSVNEQFF; CDR3 DNA: TGCAGCGTTATGGTGCTTTCGGTCAATGAGCAGTTCTTC
D gene: .; clone size: .; V gene: TRBV7-6; J gene: TRBJ2-7; CDR3 protein: CASSLEGGGDEQYF; CDR3 DNA: TGTGCCAGCAGCTTAGAGGGAGGGGGAGACGAGCAGTACTTC
D gene: TRBD1; clone size: .; V gene: TRBV9; J gene: TRBJ1-2; CDR3 protein: CASSEMGQGDYGYTF; CDR3 DNA: TGTGCCAGCAGCGAGATGGGACAGGGTGACTATGGCTACACCTTC
D gene: TRBD1; clone size: .; V gene: TRBV4-2; J gene: TRBJ2-1; CDR3 protein: CASSRKGQLYNEQFF; CDR3 DNA: TGTGCCAGCAGCCGGAAGGGACAGCTTTACAATGAGCAGTTCTTC
D gene: .; clone size: .; V gene: TRBV5-1; J gene: TRBJ1-1; CDR3 protein: CASSLDSGGYTEAFF; CDR3 DNA: TGCGCCAGCAGCTTGGACTCTGGGGGCTACACTGAAGCTTTCTTT
D gene: .; clone size: .; V gene: TRBV4-1; J gene: TRBJ2-3; CDR3 protein: CASSPSGVRTDTQYF; CDR3 DNA: TGCGCCAGCAGCCCATCGGGAGTTCGTACAGATACGCAGTATTTT
D gene: .; clone size: .; V gene: TRBV21-1; J gene: TRBJ2-1; CDR3 protein: CASSNPGQGYNEQFF; CDR3 DNA: TGTGCCAGCAGCAATCCCGGACAGGGATACAATGAGCAGTTCTTC
D gene: .; clone size: .; V gene: TRBV2; J gene: TRBJ1-4; CDR3 protein: CASRPTVLVKEKLFF; CDR3 DNA: TGTGCCAGCAGGCCCACAGTCTTAGTAAAAGAAAAACTGTTTTTT
D gene: .; clone size: once; V gene: TRBV7-2; J gene: TRBJ1-1; CDR3 protein: CASSFGGMNTEAFF; CDR3 DNA: TGTGCCAGCAGCTTTGGGGGGATGAACACTGAAGCTTTCTTT
D gene: TRBD1; clone size: once; V gene: TRBV9; J gene: TRBJ1-1; CDR3 protein: CASSVGSQLTGDTEAFF; CDR3 DNA: TGTGCCAGCAGCGTAGGGTCGCAGTTAACAGGGGACACTGAAGCTTTCTTT
D gene: .; clone size: once; V gene: TRBV6-1; J gene: TRBJ2-7; CDR3 protein: CASSVIRVTPEAYEQYF; CDR3 DNA: TGTGCCAGCAGTGTTATCAGGGTAACTCCAGAGGCCTACGAGCAGTACTTC
D gene: TRBD1; clone size: .; V gene: TRBV6-6; J gene: TRBJ2-7; CDR3 protein: CASSDGTGVSYEQYF; CDR3 DNA: TGTGCCAGCAGTGACGGGACAGGAGTTTCCTACGAGCAGTACTTC
D gene: .; clone size: .; V gene: TRBV6-6; J gene: TRBJ2-1; CDR3 protein: CASSPYGSYNEQFF; CDR3 DNA: TGTGCCAGCAGTCCCTATGGCTCCTACAATGAGCAGTTCTTC
D gene: TRBD1; clone size: few; V gene: TRBV27; J gene: TRBJ1-2; CDR3 protein: CASSFLGQGGNGYTF; CDR3 DNA: TGTGCCAGCAGTTTTCTCGGACAGGGGGGAAATGGCTACACCTTC
D gene: .; clone size: .; V gene: TRBV5-4; J gene: TRBJ2-1; CDR3 protein: CASNSYNEQFF; CDR3 DNA: TGTGCCAGCAACTCATACAATGAGCAGTTCTTC
D gene: TRBD2; clone size: .; V gene: TRBV2; J gene: TRBJ2-5; CDR3 protein: CASSEAGAGTYQETQYF; CDR3 DNA: TGTGCCAGCAGTGAGGCTGGAGCGGGAACGTACCAAGAGACCCAGTACTTC
D gene: .; clone size: .; V gene: TRBV14; J gene: TRBJ1-1; CDR3 protein: CASSQVVNTEAFF; CDR3 DNA: TGTGCCAGCAGCCAAGTAGTTAACACTGAAGCTTTCTTT
D gene: .; clone size: .; V gene: TRBV7-9; J gene: TRBJ1-6; CDR3 protein: CASSGGAGSGANSPLHF; CDR3 DNA: TGTGCCAGCAGCGGGGGGGCCGGGTCGGGGGCTAATTCACCCCTCCACTTT
D gene: .; clone size: .; V gene: TRBV14; J gene: TRBJ2-1; CDR3 protein: CASSLGGEQFF; CDR3 DNA: TGTGCCAGCAGCCTCGGCGGGGAGCAGTTCTTC
D gene: .; clone size: .; V gene: TRBV4-2; J gene: TRBJ2-2; CDR3 protein: CASSQDRTGELFF; CDR3 DNA: TGTGCCAGCAGCCAAGACAGAACCGGGGAGCTGTTTTTT
D gene: TRBD1; clone size: .; V gene: TRBV6-1; J gene: TRBJ2-2; CDR3 protein: CATWTGPNTGELFF; CDR3 DNA: TGTGCCACCTGGACAGGTCCGAACACCGGGGAGCTGTTTTTT
D gene: TRBD2; clone size: .; V gene: TRBV7-2; J gene: TRBJ2-5; CDR3 protein: CASSSGLDPETQYF; CDR3 DNA: TGTGCCAGCAGCTCGGGACTAGATCCTGAGACCCAGTACTTC
D gene: .; clone size: .; V gene: TRBV11-2; J gene: TRBJ2-2; CDR3 protein: CASSFSRNTGELFF; CDR3 DNA: TGTGCCAGCAGCTTCTCGAGGAACACCGGGGAGCTGTTTTTT
D gene: TRBD2; clone size: .; V gene: TRBV6-1; J gene: TRBJ2-7; CDR3 protein: CASRTSEKAYF; CDR3 DNA: TGTGCCAGCAGGACTAGCGAAAAGGCGTACTTC
D gene: .; clone size: .; V gene: TRBV5-8; J gene: TRBJ2-4; CDR3 protein: CASSLAPRQVLAKNIQYF; CDR3 DNA: TGTGCCAGCAGCTTGGCCCCCCGGCAGGTTTTAGCCAAAAACATTCAGTACTTC
D gene: .; clone size: .; V gene: TRBV6-6; J gene: TRBJ2-7; CDR3 protein: CASSPTGPLYEQYF; CDR3 DNA: TGTGCCAGCAGCCCTACAGGGCCGCTCTACGAGCAGTACTTC
D gene: .; clone size: .; V gene: TRBV4-1; J gene: TRBJ1-5; CDR3 protein: CASSPGRGSNQPQHF; CDR3 DNA: TGCGCCAGCAGCCCCGGGAGGGGCAGCAATCAGCCCCAGCATTTT
D gene: TRBD1; clone size: .; V gene: TRBV7-3; J gene: TRBJ2-7; CDR3 protein: CASSPGTGGEYEQYF; CDR3 DNA: TGTGCCAGCAGCCCCGGGACAGGGGGCGAGTACGAGCAGTACTTC
D gene: .; clone size: .; V gene: TRBV6-4; J gene: TRBJ1-3; CDR3 protein: CASRTEVSGNTIYF; CDR3 DNA: TGTGCCAGCAGAACGGAGGTATCTGGAAACACCATATATTTT
D gene: TRBD2; clone size: .; V gene: TRBV7-9; J gene: TRBJ2-7; CDR3 protein: CASSLEASGSSYEQYF; CDR3 DNA: TGTGCCAGCAGCTTAGAGGCTAGCGGGTCATCCTACGAGCAGTACTTC
D gene: .; clone size: .; V gene: TRBV7-2; J gene: TRBJ2-1; CDR3 protein: CASSFEQGKQFF; CDR3 DNA: TGTGCCAGCAGCTTTGAACAGGGAAAGCAGTTCTTC
D gene: .; clone size: .; V gene: TRBV6-1; J gene: TRBJ1-3; CDR3 protein: CASTPSDSGNTIYF; CDR3 DNA: TGTGCCAGCACCCCTAGCGACTCTGGAAACACCATATATTTT
D gene: .; clone size: .; V gene: TRBV5-4; J gene: TRBJ2-3; CDR3 protein: CASRGRERSTDTQYF; CDR3 DNA: TGTGCCAGCAGGGGACGGGAGCGTAGCACAGATACGCAGTATTTT
D gene: TRBD2; clone size: .; V gene: TRBV4-3; J gene: TRBJ2-2; CDR3 protein: CASSQDHERGEHTGELFF; CDR3 DNA: TGCGCCAGCAGCCAAGACCACGAGCGGGGGGAGCACACCGGGGAGCTGTTTTTT
D gene: .; clone size: .; V gene: TRBV2; J gene: TRBJ2-5; CDR3 protein: CASTWGGGETQYF; CDR3 DNA: TGTGCCAGCACCTGGGGGGGCGGGGAGACCCAGTACTTC
D gene: TRBD1; clone size: .; V gene: TRBV5-5; J gene: TRBJ1-1; CDR3 protein: CASSLAPTGPMNTEAFF; CDR3 DNA: TGTGCCAGCAGCTTGGCCCCGACAGGGCCCATGAACACTGAAGCTTTCTTT
D gene: TRBD1; clone size: .; V gene: TRBV5-4; J gene: TRBJ1-1; CDR3 protein: CASSSSGTATEAFF; CDR3 DNA: TGTGCCAGCAGCTCATCCGGGACAGCAACTGAAGCTTTCTTT
D gene: TRBD2; clone size: .; V gene: TRBV5-5; J gene: TRBJ2-1; CDR3 protein: CASSPSGVSYNEQFF; CDR3 DNA: TGTGCCAGCAGCCCCAGCGGGGTCTCCTACAATGAGCAGTTCTTC
D gene: .; clone size: .; V gene: TRBV9; J gene: TRBJ1-3; CDR3 protein: CASSPRGGGKNTIYF; CDR3 DNA: TGTGCCAGCAGCCCTCGGGGGGGAGGAAAAAACACCATATATTTT
D gene: TRBD2; clone size: few; V gene: TRBV6-1; J gene: TRBJ2-3; CDR3 protein: CASSEALAGGTDTQYF; CDR3 DNA: TGTGCCAGCAGTGAAGCGCTAGCGGGAGGCACAGATACGCAGTATTTT
D gene: TRBD1; clone size: .; V gene: TRBV7-9; J gene: TRBJ1-2; CDR3 protein: CASHSRQGTNYGYTF; CDR3 DNA: TGTGCCAGTCATTCACGACAGGGAACTAACTATGGCTACACCTTC
D gene: TRBD2; clone size: once; V gene: TRBV29-1; J gene: TRBJ2-5; CDR3 protein: CSVEGLAVSKGKTQYF; CDR3 DNA: TGCAGCGTTGAGGGACTAGCGGTTAGCAAGGGAAAGACCCAGTACTTC
D gene: TRBD1; clone size: .; V gene: TRBV7-6; J gene: TRBJ2-2; CDR3 protein: CASSPSRTDRPTGELFF; CDR3 DNA: TGTGCCAGCAGCCCTAGTAGGACGGACAGGCCCACCGGGGAGCTGTTTTTT
D gene: .; clone size: once; V gene: TRBV4-1; J gene: TRBJ2-1; CDR3 protein: CASSPGGGRSYNEQFF; CDR3 DNA: TGCGCCAGCAGCCCCGGAGGGGGCCGCTCCTACAATGAGCAGTTCTTC
D gene: TRBD1; clone size: .; V gene: TRBV4-3; J gene: TRBJ2-3; CDR3 protein: CASSQEWTGDLAGAQTDTQYF; CDR3 DNA: TGCGCCAGCAGCCAAGAGTGGACAGGGGATTTAGCGGGCGCACAGACAGATACGCAGTATTTT
D gene: .; clone size: .; V gene: TRBV7-3; J gene: TRBJ2-7; CDR3 protein: CASSLTEASLVAYEQYF; CDR3 DNA: TGTGCCAGCAGCTTAACGGAGGCTAGCCTTGTGGCCTACGAGCAGTACTTC
D gene: .; clone size: .; V gene: TRBV18; J gene: TRBJ2-1; CDR3 protein: CASSPPDGGREEQFF; CDR3 DNA: TGTGCCAGCTCACCACCTGACGGCGGCAGAGAGGAGCAGTTCTTC
D gene: TRBD2; clone size: .; V gene: TRBV30; J gene: TRBJ2-3; CDR3 protein: CAWSLGTSRTDTQYF; CDR3 DNA: TGTGCCTGGTCCCTCGGGACTAGTCGCACAGATACGCAGTATTTT
D gene: .; clone size: .; V gene: TRBV5-6; J gene: TRBJ2-7; CDR3 protein: CASSLNIIPLEQYF; CDR3 DNA: TGTGCCAGCAGCTTGAACATTATACCCCTTGAGCAGTACTTC
D gene: TRBD2; clone size: .; V gene: TRBV28; J gene: TRBJ2-1; CDR3 protein: CASSLLAGGNEQFF; CDR3 DNA: TGTGCCAGCAGTTTGTTAGCGGGAGGCAATGAGCAGTTCTTC
D gene: .; clone size: .; V gene: TRBV27; J gene: TRBJ1-1; CDR3 protein: CASSLQRGTEAFF; CDR3 DNA: TGTGCCAGCAGTTTGCAGCGGGGCACTGAAGCTTTCTTT
D gene: .; clone size: .; V gene: TRBV9; J gene: TRBJ2-1; CDR3 protein: CASSVEEGRLNEQFF; CDR3 DNA: TGTGCCAGCAGCGTAGAGGAGGGAAGATTGAATGAGCAGTTCTTC
D gene: .; clone size: .; V gene: TRBV7-3; J gene: TRBJ2-5; CDR3 protein: CASSLSPGMVETQYF; CDR3 DNA: TGTGCCAGCAGCTTAAGCCCAGGGATGGTTGAGACCCAGTACTTC
D gene: TRBD1; clone size: .; V gene: TRBV9; J gene: TRBJ1-3; CDR3 protein: CASSGPSPSTGGRNTIYF; CDR3 DNA: TGTGCCAGCAGCGGCCCCTCCCCATCCACAGGGGGCCGTAACACCATATATTTT
D gene: TRBD1; clone size: .; V gene: TRBV27; J gene: TRBJ1-6; CDR3 protein: CASSSGQEINSPLHF; CDR3 DNA: TGTGCCAGCAGTTCAGGACAGGAGATCAATTCACCCCTCCACTTT
D gene: TRBD1; clone size: .; V gene: TRBV12-5; J gene: TRBJ2-3; CDR3 protein: CASGFLPTGGLSDTQYF; CDR3 DNA: TGTGCTAGTGGTTTCCTACCGACAGGGGGGCTTTCTGATACGCAGTATTTT
D gene: TRBD1; clone size: once; V gene: TRBV6-6; J gene: TRBJ2-2; CDR3 protein: CASSSSFRDRTGELFF; CDR3 DNA: TGTGCCAGCAGTTCCTCATTCAGGGACAGAACCGGGGAGCTGTTTTTT